This T cell receptor beta chain was recovered during a study of shared clonotypes between healthy human individuals. Findings and caveats of the study: Relative to memory subsets, naive subsets generally showed larger estimated richness.

Assay: immunoSEQ multiplex PCR; the TCRdb copy retains only in-frame clones and omits some. In the table there are over a million clones, about 80% of which are singletons. Remarks on this clone: The antigen is undetermined.

This clonotype was obtained from a man aged 18 to 35 in good health. Some clones in this sample may be carry-over from other donors' samples. Sequencing was carried out using memory CD4+ T cells from PBMCs. Subset described: CD45RA-negative fraction.

CDR3 DNA sequence: TGCGCCAGCAGCGGAGAGACAGGGTCTAACTATGGCTACACCTTC. Its protein is CASSGETGSNYGYTF. V and J are TRBV5-1 and TRBJ1-2; TRBD1 matches at 7 bases. V lost 4 bases to trimming and J lost 0 bases; unmatched junction nucleotides: 6. Germline values: CDR1 SGHRS, CDR2 YFSETQ. The length of the CDR3 is 15 residues.